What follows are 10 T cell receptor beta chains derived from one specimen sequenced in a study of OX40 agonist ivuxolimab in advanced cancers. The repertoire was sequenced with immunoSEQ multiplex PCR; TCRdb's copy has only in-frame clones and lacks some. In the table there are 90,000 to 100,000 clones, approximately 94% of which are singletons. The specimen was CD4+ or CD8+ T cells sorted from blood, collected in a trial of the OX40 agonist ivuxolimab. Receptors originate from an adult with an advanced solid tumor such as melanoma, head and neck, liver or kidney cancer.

For the CDR3, the DNA is TGTGCCAGCAGCTTAGCAGGGCGCGCGAACACCGGGGAGCTGTTTTTT. Protein product: CASSLAGRANTGELFF. This chain uses TRBV7-9 with TRBJ2-2; D unclear. The CDR3 runs to 16 residues. V gave up 0 bases and J gave up 0 bases, with 8 bases separating them. Germline V CDR1 and CDR2: SEHNR, FQNEAQ (reference sequence).

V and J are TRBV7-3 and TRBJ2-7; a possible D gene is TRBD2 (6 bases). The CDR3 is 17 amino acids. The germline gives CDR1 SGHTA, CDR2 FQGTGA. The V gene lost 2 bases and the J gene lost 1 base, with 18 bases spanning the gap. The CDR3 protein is CASSLPWAGIASYEQYF. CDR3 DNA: TGTGCCAGCAGCTTACCCTGGGCGGGGATAGCTTCCTACGAGCAGTACTTC.

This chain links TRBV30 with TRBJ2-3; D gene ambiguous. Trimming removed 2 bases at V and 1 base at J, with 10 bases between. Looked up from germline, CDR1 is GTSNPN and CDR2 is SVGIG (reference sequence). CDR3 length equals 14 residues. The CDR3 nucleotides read TGTGCCTGGAGTTGGAGTAGGGGCACAGATACGCAGTATTTT. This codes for CAWSWSRGTDTQYF. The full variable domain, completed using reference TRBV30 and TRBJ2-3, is SQTIHQWPATLVQPVGSPLSLECTVEGTSNPNLYWYRQAAGRGLQLLFYSVGIGQISSEVPQNLSASRPQDRQFILSSKKLLLSDSGFYLCAWSWSRGTDTQYFGPGTRLTVL.

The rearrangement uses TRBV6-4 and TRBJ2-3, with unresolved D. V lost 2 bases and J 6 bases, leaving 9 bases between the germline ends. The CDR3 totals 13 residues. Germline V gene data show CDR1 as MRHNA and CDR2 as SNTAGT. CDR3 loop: CASSDVPADTQYF. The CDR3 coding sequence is TGTGCCAGCAGTGACGTCCCCGCGGATACGCAGTATTTT.

CDR3 residues: CASSDLSDPYNEQFF. The CDR3 DNA reads as TGTGCCAGCAGTGACTTATCAGATCCCTACAATGAGCAGTTCTTC. J is TRBJ2-1 and V is TRBV6-6; D unclear. Trimming stripped 5 bases from V and 2 bases from J, with 13 bases between. This CDR3 is built from 15 residues. Germline lookup yields CDR1 MNHNY and CDR2 SVGAGI (reference sequence).

CDR3 region: CASSLASSSGRNHSYEQYF. The CDR3 bases are TGTGCCAGCAGCTTAGCTTCGTCCAGCGGGAGGAACCACTCCTACGAGCAGTACTTC. The chain employs TRBV7-6 and TRBJ2-7; TRBD2 agrees at 9 bases. Losses at the gene ends were 0 bases for V and 0 bases for J; bases not matched to a gene: 12. Germline assignment: CDR1 SGHVS and CDR2 FNYEAQ. The CDR3 has 19 amino acids. The whole variable domain, filled in from reference TRBV7-6 and TRBJ2-7, reads GAGVSQSPRYKVTKRGQDVALRCDPISGHVSLYWYRQALGQGPEFLTYFNYEAQQDKSGLPNDRFSAERPEGSISTLTIQRTEQRDSAMYRCASSLASSSGRNHSYEQYFGPGTRLTVT.

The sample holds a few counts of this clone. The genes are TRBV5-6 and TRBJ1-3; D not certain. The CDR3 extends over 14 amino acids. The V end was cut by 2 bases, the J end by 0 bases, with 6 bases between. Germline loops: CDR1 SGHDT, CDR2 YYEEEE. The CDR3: CASSFQFSGNTIYF. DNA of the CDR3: TGTGCCAGCAGCTTCCAGTTCTCTGGAAACACCATATATTTT. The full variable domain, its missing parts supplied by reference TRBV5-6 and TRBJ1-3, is DAGVTQSPTHLIKTRGQQVTLRCSPKSGHDTVSWYQQALGQGPQFIFQYYEEEERQRGNFPDRFSGHQFPNYSSELNVNALLLGDSALYLCASSFQFSGNTIYFGEGSWLTVV.

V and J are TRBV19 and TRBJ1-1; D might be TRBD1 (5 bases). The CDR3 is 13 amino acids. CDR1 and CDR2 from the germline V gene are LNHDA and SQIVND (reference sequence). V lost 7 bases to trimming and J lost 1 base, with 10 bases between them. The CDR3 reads CASNHQGNTEAFF. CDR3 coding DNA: TGTGCCAGTAATCATCAGGGGAACACTGAAGCTTTCTTT. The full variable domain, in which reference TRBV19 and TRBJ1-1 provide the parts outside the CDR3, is DGGITQSPKYLFRKEGQNVTLSCEQNLNHDAMYWYRQDPGQGLRLIYYSQIVNDFQKGDIAEGYSVSREKKESFPLTVTSAQKNPTAFYLCASNHQGNTEAFFGQGTRLTVV.

The DNA of the CDR3 is TGCGCCAGCAGCTTAACAGGACAGGGGCTCGAAGAGGGCTACACCTTC. It translates to CASSLTGQGLEEGYTF. The genes are TRBV5-1 and TRBJ1-2; 9 bases are a match to TRBD1. Per the germline V gene, CDR1 is SGHRS and CDR2 is YFSETQ. The trim removed 2 bases at V and 8 bases at J, leaving 13 bases unmatched. CDR3 length equals 16 residues.

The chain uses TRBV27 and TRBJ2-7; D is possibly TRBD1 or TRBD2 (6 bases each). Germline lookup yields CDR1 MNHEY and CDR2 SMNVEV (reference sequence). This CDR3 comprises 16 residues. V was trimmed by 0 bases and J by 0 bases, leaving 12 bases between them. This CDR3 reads CASSLSGGLPSYEQYF. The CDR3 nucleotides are TGTGCCAGCAGTTTATCTGGGGGGCTACCCTCCTACGAGCAGTACTTC.